This TCR beta chain was recorded in a study of T-cell reconstitution after alpha-beta-depleted transplantation in children. Study-wide results and limits: It was newly produced T cells that mostly accounted for T-cell counts and diversity one year after transplant. The origin of alpha-beta T cells about two months after transplant was reportedly several hundred expanded graft clones. Some patients showed high day-60 TCRbeta diversity, which derived from surviving recipient T cells and thymic progenitors.

The TCRbeta library was prepared with unique molecular identifiers. TCRdb independently ran MiXCR on the PCR reads; one entry per CDR3 protein. This repertoire shows hundreds of thousands of distinct CDR3 sequences, around 13% found once; its top ten account for about 0.77%. In this sample, this clonotype turned up a few times. No antigen is known for it. This specimen was PBMCs, taken before TCRalphabeta/CD19-depleted stem cell transplant. The TCR sequence derives from a girl aged 2 to 9 with congenital amegakaryocytic thrombocytopenia, due to receive a stem cell transplant.

The CDR3 loop reads CASSLGLRDWSLKDTQYF. CDR3 DNA: TGCGCCAGCAGCTTGGGATTGAGAGACTGGTCCTTAAAAGATACGCAGTATTTT. The V call is TRBV5-1, the J call TRBJ2-3; no reliable D call. Germline-derived CDR1 and CDR2 are SGHRS and YFSETQ. The CDR3 consists of 18 residues. V lost 0 bases and J 5 bases, leaving 22 bases between the germline ends.